These T cell receptor beta chains were read from a single sample in a study of blood T cell repertoires in COVID-19. Some clones are missing from TCRdb's copy, which holds only in-frame ones; the method was immunoSEQ multiplex PCR. The sample has 65,000 or so clones, approximately 82% seen once. Input material: peripheral blood. The receptors stem from a man aged 55 to 70 with acute or convalescent COVID-19. Both conserved end residues are trimmed from each CDR3.

15	TRBJ2-3	TRBV27	ASSFRMRSRSTDTQY
13	TRBJ2-3	TRBV6-5	ASSSRDRGADTQY
13	TRBJ2-1	TRBV5-1	ASSQGVIPYNEQF
12	TRBJ1-4	TRBV7-9	ASNPGGSNEKLF
11	TRBJ1-1	TRBV18	ASSQQKNTEAF
11	TRBJ1-5	TRBV7-3	ASSLGGDQPQH
13	TRBJ2-3	TRBV5-4	ASSKGTSGTDTQY
11	TRBJ1-4	TRBV4-1	ASSQDIEEKLF
15	TRBJ1-2	TRBV9	ASSPSGAGGAIYGYT
12	TRBJ1-5	TRBV18	ASSPVDTNRPQH
11	TRBJ1-1	TRBV6-5	ASRQVGNTEAF
13	TRBJ2-7	TRBV7-2	ASSLAGQGSYEQY
14	TRBJ2-1	TRBV11-3	ASSPRQASSYNEQF
11	TRBJ2-1	TRBV7-2	ASKRADLNEQF
11	TRBJ1-2	TRBV28	ASSPEGRGGYT
14	TRBJ2-6	TRBV5-1	ASSWAGQAGANVLT
12	TRBJ1-1	TRBV4-1	ASSQITGDTEAF
13	TRBJ2-5	TRBV12-5	ASGSTDGNLETQY
14	TRBJ2-7	TRBV18	ASSPLGGTGVVEQY
10	TRBJ1-2	TRBV30	AWSKGRTGYT
14	TRBJ1-2	TRBV18	ASSKGEAREGYGYT
11	TRBJ1-1	TRBV7-3	ASSLKDRLEAF
13	TRBJ1-2	TRBV18	ASSRGQDANYGYT
10	TRBJ1-1	TRBV4-1	ASSQDDSILF
13	TRBJ1-4	TRBV21-1	AGQGATLIYEKLF
14	TRBJ2-2	TRBV7-9	ASSRTGVRGTGELF
13	TRBJ2-7	TRBV18	ASSPRDNPTYEQY
13	TRBJ2-3	TRBV5-5	ASSSGQPITDTQY
13	TRBJ2-2	TRBV27	ASSFGLAGTGELF
11	TRBJ2-5	TRBV27	ASSLSCRVTQY